This T cell receptor (beta chain) came from a study of blood T cell repertoires in COVID-19. Overall study context: Some COVID-19 samples were acute and others convalescent; all came from the United States, Italy and Spain. The cDNA or gDNA used as material had been derived from T cells, B-cell-depleted T cells, or PBMCs.

Per the authors' pipeline: Quantification of nucleated cells was approximated via reference gene primer amplification. Only in-frame clones appear in the TCRdb table, and some are missing; sequencing was by immunoSEQ multiplex PCR. From that table come the V and J calls and clone size; the DNA was used to work out D and trimming. The table includes roughly 11,000 clones, about 88% detected once. This clone appeared once. Germline assignment: CDR1 SGHRS and CDR2 YFSETQ. Trimming removed 4 bases from V and 0 bases from J, with 8 bases in between. The CDR3 is 15 amino acids. The chain is built from TRBV5-1 and TRBJ2-6; a weak D match, TRBD1 (5 bases). Sequencing was done on a sample of peripheral blood. This sequence originates from a woman aged 55 to 70 with active COVID-19. DNA of the CDR3: TGCGCCAGCAGCAACCAGGGCTCTGGGGCCAACGTCCTGACTTTC. Residues: CASSNQGSGANVLTF.